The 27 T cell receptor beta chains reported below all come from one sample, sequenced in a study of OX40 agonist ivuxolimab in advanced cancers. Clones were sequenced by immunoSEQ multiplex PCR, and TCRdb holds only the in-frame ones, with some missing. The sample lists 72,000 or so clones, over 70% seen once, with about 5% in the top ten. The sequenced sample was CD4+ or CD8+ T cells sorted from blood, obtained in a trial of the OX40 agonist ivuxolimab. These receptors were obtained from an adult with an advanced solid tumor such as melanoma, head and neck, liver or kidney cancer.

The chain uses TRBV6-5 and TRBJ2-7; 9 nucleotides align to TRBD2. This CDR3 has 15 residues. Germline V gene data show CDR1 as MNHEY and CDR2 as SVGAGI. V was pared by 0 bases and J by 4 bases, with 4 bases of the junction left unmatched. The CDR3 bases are TGTGCCAGCAGTTACTCTCTAGCGGGGCAATACGAGCAGTACTTC. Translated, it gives CASSYSLAGQYEQYF.

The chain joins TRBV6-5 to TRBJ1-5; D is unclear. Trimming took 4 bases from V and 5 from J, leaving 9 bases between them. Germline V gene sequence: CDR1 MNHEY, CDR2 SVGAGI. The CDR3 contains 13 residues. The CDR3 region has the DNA TGTGCCAGCAGTTTGTCTGATTATCAGCCCCAGCATTTT. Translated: CASSLSDYQPQHF.

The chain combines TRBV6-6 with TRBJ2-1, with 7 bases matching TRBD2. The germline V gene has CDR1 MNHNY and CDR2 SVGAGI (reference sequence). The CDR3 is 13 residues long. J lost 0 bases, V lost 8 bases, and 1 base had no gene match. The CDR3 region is CASGRGSYNEQFF. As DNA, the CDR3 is TGTGCCAGCGGGAGGGGCTCCTACAATGAGCAGTTCTTC.

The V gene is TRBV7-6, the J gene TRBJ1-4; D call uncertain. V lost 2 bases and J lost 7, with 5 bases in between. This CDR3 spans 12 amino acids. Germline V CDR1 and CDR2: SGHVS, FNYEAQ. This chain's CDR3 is CASSLRSEKLFF. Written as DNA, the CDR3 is TGTGCCAGCAGCTTACGAAGTGAAAAACTGTTTTTT.

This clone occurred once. The DNA of the CDR3 is TGCGCCAGCAGCTTTAACTCTCAAGAGACCCAGTACTTC. This codes for CASSFNSQETQYF. This rearrangement joins TRBV5-1 to TRBJ2-5; D uncertain. V was shortened by 2 bases and J by 2 bases, with 7 bases between the two germline ends. The CDR3 consists of 13 residues. Germline V gene sequence: CDR1 SGHRS, CDR2 YFSETQ.

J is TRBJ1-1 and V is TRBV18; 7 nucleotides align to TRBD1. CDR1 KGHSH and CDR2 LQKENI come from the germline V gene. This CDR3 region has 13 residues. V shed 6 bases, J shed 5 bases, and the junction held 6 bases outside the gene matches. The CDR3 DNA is TGTGCCAGCTCCCCCCAGGGGGGTACTGAAGCTTTCTTT. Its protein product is CASSPQGGTEAFF.

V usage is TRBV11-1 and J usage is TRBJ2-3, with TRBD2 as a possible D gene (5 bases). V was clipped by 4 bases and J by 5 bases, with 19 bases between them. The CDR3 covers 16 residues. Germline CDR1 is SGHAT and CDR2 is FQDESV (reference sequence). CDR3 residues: CASSYARDPQLDTQYF. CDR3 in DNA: TGTGCCAGCAGCTACGCCCGGGATCCGCAACTAGATACGCAGTATTTT.

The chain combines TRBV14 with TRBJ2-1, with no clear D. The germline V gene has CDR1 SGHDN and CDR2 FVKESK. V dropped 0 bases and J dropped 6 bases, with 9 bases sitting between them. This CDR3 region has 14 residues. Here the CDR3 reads CASSQDYGLNEQFF. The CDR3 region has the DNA TGTGCCAGCAGCCAAGACTACGGCCTCAATGAGCAGTTCTTC.

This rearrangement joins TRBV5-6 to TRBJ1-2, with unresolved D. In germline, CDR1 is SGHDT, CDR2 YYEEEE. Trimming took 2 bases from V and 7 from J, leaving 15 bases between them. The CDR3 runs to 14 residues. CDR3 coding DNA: TGTGCCAGCAGCTTTAAAACAGCAGTAAGTGGCTACACCTTC. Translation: CASSFKTAVSGYTF.

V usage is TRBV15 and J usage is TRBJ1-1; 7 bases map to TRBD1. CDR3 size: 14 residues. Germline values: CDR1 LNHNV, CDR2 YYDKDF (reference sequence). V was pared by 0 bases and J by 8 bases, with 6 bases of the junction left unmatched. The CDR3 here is CATSREGTVLEAFF. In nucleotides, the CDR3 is TGTGCCACCAGCAGAGAAGGGACAGTTCTAGAAGCTTTCTTT.

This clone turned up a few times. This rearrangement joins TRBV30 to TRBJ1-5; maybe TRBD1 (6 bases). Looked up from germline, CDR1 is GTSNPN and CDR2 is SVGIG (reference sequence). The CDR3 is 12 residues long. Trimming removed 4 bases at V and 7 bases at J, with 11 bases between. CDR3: CAWNTGGQPQHF. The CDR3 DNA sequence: TGTGCCTGGAACACTGGGGGCCAGCCCCAGCATTTT.

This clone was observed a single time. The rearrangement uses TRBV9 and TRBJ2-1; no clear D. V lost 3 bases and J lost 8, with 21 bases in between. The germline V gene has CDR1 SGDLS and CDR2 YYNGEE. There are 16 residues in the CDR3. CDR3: CASSASANYGVDEQFF. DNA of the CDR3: TGTGCCAGCAGCGCCTCTGCGAATTATGGCGTCGATGAGCAGTTCTTC.

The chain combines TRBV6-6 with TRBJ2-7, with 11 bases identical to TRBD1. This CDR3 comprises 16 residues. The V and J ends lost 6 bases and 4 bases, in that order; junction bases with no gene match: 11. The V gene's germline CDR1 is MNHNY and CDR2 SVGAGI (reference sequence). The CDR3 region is CASRYKTGTGGYEQYF. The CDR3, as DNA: TGTGCCAGCAGATATAAGACCGGGACAGGGGGTTACGAGCAGTACTTC.

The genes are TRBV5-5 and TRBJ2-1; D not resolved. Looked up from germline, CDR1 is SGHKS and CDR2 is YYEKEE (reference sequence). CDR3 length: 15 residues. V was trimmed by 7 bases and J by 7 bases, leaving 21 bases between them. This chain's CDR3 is CASGPLTGGLNEQFF. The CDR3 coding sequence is TGTGCCAGCGGTCCTTTGACGGGCGGTCTTAATGAGCAGTTCTTC.

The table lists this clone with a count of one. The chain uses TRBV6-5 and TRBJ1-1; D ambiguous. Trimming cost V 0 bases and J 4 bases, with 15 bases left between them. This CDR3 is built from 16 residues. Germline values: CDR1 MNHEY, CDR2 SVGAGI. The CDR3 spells CASSYSMPASGTEAFF. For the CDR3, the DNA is TGTGCCAGCAGTTACTCGATGCCAGCCTCGGGCACTGAAGCTTTCTTT.

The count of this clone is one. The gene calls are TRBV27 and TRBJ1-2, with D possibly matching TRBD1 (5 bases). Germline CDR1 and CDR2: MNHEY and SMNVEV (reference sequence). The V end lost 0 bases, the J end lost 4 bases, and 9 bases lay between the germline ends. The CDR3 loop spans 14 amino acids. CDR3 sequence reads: CASSLSGTFYGYTF. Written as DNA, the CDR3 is TGTGCCAGCAGTTTATCGGGGACCTTCTATGGCTACACCTTC.

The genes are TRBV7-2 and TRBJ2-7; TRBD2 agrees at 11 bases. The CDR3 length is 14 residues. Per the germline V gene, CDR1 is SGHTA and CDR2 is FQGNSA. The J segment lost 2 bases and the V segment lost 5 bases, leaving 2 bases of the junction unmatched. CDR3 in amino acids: CASSPSGRTYEQYF. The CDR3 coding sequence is TGTGCCAGCAGCCCTAGCGGGAGGACCTACGAGCAGTACTTC.

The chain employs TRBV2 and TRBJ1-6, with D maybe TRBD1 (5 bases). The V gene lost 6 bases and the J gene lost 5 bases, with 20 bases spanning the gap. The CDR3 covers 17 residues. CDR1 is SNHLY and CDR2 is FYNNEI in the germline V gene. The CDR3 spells CASSPRDPRINNSPLHF. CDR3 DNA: TGTGCCAGCAGCCCCCGGGACCCACGGATAAATAATTCACCCCTCCACTTT.

For the CDR3, the DNA is TGCAGCGTTGGAACCAGGGAGATTGAAGCTTTCTTT. This codes for CSVGTREIEAFF. The chain links TRBV29-1 to TRBJ1-1; a weak D match, TRBD1 (5 bases). This CDR3 contains 12 residues. Trimming took off 4 bases at V and 7 bases at J, with 13 bases between the two ends. Looked up from germline, CDR1 is SQVTM and CDR2 is ANQGSEA.

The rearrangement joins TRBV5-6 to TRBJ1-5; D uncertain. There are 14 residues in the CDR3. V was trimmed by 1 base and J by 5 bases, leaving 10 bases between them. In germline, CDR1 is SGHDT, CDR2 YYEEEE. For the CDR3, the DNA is TGTGCCAGCAGCTTGACGGGAAGGGATCAGCCCCAGCATTTT. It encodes CASSLTGRDQPQHF.

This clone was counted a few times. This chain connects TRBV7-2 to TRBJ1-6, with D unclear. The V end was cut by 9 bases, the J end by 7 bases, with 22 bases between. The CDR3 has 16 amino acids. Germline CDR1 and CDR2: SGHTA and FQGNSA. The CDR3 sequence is CASGRGGSITNSPLHF. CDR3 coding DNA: TGTGCCAGTGGACGAGGCGGATCAATTACCAATTCACCCCTCCACTTT.

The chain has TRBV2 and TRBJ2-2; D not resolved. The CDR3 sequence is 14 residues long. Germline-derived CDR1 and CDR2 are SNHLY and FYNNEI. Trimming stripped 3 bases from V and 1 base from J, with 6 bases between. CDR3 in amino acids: CASSDQVNTGELFF. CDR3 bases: TGTGCCAGCAGTGATCAGGTGAACACCGGGGAGCTGTTTTTT.

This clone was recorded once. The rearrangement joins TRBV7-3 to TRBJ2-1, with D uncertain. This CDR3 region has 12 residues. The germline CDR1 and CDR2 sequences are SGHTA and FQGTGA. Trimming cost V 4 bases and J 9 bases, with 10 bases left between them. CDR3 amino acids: CASSSDFGEQFF. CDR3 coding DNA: TGTGCCAGCAGCTCCGACTTCGGTGAGCAGTTCTTC. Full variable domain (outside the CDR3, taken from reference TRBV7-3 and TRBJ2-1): GAGVSQTPSNKVTEKGKYVELRCDPISGHTALYWYRQSLGQGPEFLIYFQGTGAADDSGLPNDRFFAVRPEGSVSTLKIQRTERGDSAVYLCASSSDFGEQFFGPGTRLTVL.

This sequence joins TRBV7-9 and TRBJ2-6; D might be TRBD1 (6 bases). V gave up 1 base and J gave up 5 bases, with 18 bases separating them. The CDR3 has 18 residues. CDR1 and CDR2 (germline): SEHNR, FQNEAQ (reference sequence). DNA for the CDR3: TGTGCCAGCAGCTTAGACCAGGGGAATCCCCTCTGGGCCAACGTCCTGACTTTC. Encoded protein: CASSLDQGNPLWANVLTF.

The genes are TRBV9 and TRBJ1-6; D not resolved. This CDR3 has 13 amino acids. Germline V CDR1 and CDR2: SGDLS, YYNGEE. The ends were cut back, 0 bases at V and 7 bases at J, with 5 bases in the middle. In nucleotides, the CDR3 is TGTGCCAGCAGCGTAGATGAAAATTCACCCCTCCACTTT. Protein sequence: CASSVDENSPLHF.

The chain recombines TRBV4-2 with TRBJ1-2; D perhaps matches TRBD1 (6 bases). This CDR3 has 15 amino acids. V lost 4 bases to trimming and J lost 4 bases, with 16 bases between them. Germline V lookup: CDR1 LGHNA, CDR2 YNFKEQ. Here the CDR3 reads CASSLRTDSTYGYTF. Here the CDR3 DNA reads TGTGCCAGCAGCCTCCGGACAGATTCAACCTATGGCTACACCTTC.

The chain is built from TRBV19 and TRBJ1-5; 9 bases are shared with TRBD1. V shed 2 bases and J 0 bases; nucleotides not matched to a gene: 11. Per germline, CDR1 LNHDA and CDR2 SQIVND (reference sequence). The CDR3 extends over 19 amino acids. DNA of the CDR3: TGTGCCAGTAGTATAAGCCTGGGGACAGGGAAATATAGCAATCAGCCCCAGCATTTT. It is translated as CASSISLGTGKYSNQPQHF.